This TCR beta chain is drawn from a study of tumor-infiltrating lymphocytes in primary liver carcinoma. As regards this clonotype: The junction does not match germline at one end; this may be a read error.

CDR1 and CDR2 from the germline V gene are SQVTM and ANQGSEA. This CDR3 contains 12 residues. A constant-region primer served to make TCR beta cDNA from approximately 490 ng total RNA. Three nested multiplex PCR rounds, a slightly modified ARM-PCR method, built the TCR beta libraries. In the first two PCR rounds, TRBV1-TRBV30 forward primers were paired with a C-beta reverse primer, and each round lasted roughly 10 cycles. TCRdb re-called the multiplex PCR reads with MiXCR, one entry per CDR3 protein. The table has some 190,000 distinct CDR3 sequences, around four fifths seen once. Joint extraction of RNA and DNA used roughly 17-32 mg of bulk tissue that was unsorted.

This clonotype originated in a man aged 40-49 years with primary liver carcinoma and hepatitis B virus infection. Sample: tumor tissue from primary liver carcinoma. The chain carries TRBV29-1 and TRBJ1-2; 8 bases line up with TRBD1. The CDR3 here is CSVVRQGHGYTF. The CDR3 region has the DNA TGCAGCGTTGTTCGACAGGGGCATGGCTACACATTC.